This T cell receptor (beta chain) was retrieved from a study of blood T cell repertoires in COVID-19. Study summary: The cDNA or gDNA used as material had been derived from T cells, B-cell-depleted T cells, or PBMCs.

Original methodology: Reference gene primer amplification gave estimated nucleated cell counts. Assay: immunoSEQ multiplex PCR; the TCRdb copy retains only in-frame clones and omits some. Clonal size and the V and J genes are those of that table, whereas D and trimming came from the DNA. The data hold about 210,000 clones, with around 89% observed a single time. Losses at the gene ends were 5 bases for V and 7 bases for J; bases not matched to a gene: 5. CDR1 GTSNPN and CDR2 SVGIG come from the germline V gene (reference sequence). The CDR3 has 13 amino acids. This TCR came from a woman between 35 and 50 years old with acute or convalescent COVID-19. The sequenced sample was peripheral blood. The chain links TRBV30 to TRBJ1-6; 7 bases align to TRBD1. The CDR3 region has the DNA TGTGCCTGGGCTGGGACAGCAAATTCACCCCTCCACTTT. Protein: CAWAGTANSPLHF.